The 5 T cell receptor beta chains below come from one sample, sequenced in a study of blood T cell repertoires in COVID-19. Data came from immunoSEQ multiplex PCR; TCRdb stores just in-frame clones and leaves some out. The sample has 400,000 to 500,000 clones, about nine tenths seen once. The sequenced material came from peripheral blood. Receptor source: a woman aged 25 to 39 with active or convalescent COVID-19.

The V gene is TRBV20-1, the J gene TRBJ2-3, with D maybe TRBD2 (6 bases). V lost 3 bases to trimming and J lost 4 bases, with 17 bases between them. The germline V gene has CDR1 DFQATT and CDR2 SNEGSKA (reference sequence). The CDR3 has 15 residues. The chain's CDR3 is CSASWFGEAADTQYF. The CDR3 DNA reads TGCAGTGCTAGTTGGTTTGGGGAGGCGGCAGATACGCAGTATTTT.

The genes are TRBV7-6 and TRBJ1-6; TRBD1 matches 8 bases. V trimming: 0 bases; J trimming: 4 bases; junction bases outside the gene matches: 8. CDR1 SGHVS and CDR2 FNYEAQ come from the germline V gene. The length of the CDR3 is 18 residues. CDR3 in DNA: TGTGCCAGCAGCTTAGCGTCCCCGCAGGGGGCGTATAATTCACCCCTCCACTTT. It specifies CASSLASPQGAYNSPLHF.

This rearrangement joins TRBV7-9 to TRBJ1-1, with a possible D match to TRBD1 (6 bases). This CDR3 is 13 amino acids long. Germline CDR1 is SEHNR and CDR2 is FQNEAQ (reference sequence). V lost 2 bases and J 6 bases, leaving 10 bases between the germline ends. The CDR3 region is CASSLFRGPEAFF. In DNA form, the CDR3 reads TGTGCCAGCAGCTTATTCAGGGGTCCTGAAGCTTTCTTT. Together with reference TRBV7-9 and TRBJ1-1, the CDR3 gives the full variable domain: DTGVSQNPRHKITKRGQNVTFRCDPISEHNRLYWYRQTLGQGPEFLTYFQNEAQLEKSRLLSDRFSAERPKGSFSTLEIQRTEQGDSAMYLCASSLFRGPEAFFGQGTRLTVV.

The chain combines TRBV7-2 with TRBJ2-7; 11 bases match TRBD2. CDR3 length: 15 amino acids. Per germline, CDR1 SGHTA and CDR2 FQGNSA. The ends lost 4 bases at V and 2 bases at J; junction bases unmatched: 4. The CDR3 loop is CASSWSSGGAYEQYF. DNA for the CDR3: TGTGCCAGCAGCTGGAGTAGCGGGGGGGCCTACGAGCAGTACTTC.

The chain carries TRBV28 and TRBJ1-3, with D unresolved. This CDR3 is 16 amino acids long. Germline CDR1 and CDR2: MDHEN and SYDVKM. The ends were cut back, 6 bases at V and 2 bases at J, with 17 bases in the middle. The CDR3 nucleotides read TGTGCCAGCAGCCAACTGACACCCGCTCCTGGAAACACCATATATTTT. Protein product: CASSQLTPAPGNTIYF.